The rows below give T cell receptor beta chains drawn from one sample of a study of cytomegalovirus exposure and HLA in healthy donors. Generated by immunoSEQ multiplex PCR, the TCRdb table keeps only in-frame clones and is missing some. The sample holds around 120,000 clones, 78% seen once. The sample taken for sequencing was PBMCs. All receptors derive from a woman between 25 and 40 years old in good health and CMV-seropositive. Both conserved end residues are part of each CDR3. The order of the fields is clone size, V gene, D gene, J gene, CDR3 protein, CDR3 DNA. A D gene is named only where the DNA matches it firmly. Clone size is stated in some rows and not others, as once, few, many or a class when expanded.

size: many
V: TRBV4-2
D: TRBD2
J: TRBJ2-1
CDR3: CASSLSGGGDNEQFF
DNA: TGTGCCAGCAGCCTTAGCGGGGGAGGAGACAATGAGCAGTTCTTC

size: once
V: TRBV4-3
D: -
J: TRBJ2-7
CDR3: CASSLPGLSYEQYF
DNA: TGCGCCAGCAGCCTGCCAGGGCTCTCCTACGAACAGTACTTC

size: -
V: TRBV28
D: TRBD2
J: TRBJ2-5
CDR3: CASKETSGGKETQYF
DNA: TGTGCCAGCAAAGAGACTAGCGGGGGGAAGGAGACCCAGTACTTC

size: -
V: TRBV6-6
D: -
J: TRBJ2-2
CDR3: CASSPLASGELFF
DNA: TGTGCCAGCAGCCCACTCGCTTCCGGGGAGCTGTTTTTT

size: -
V: TRBV4-3
D: TRBD1
J: TRBJ1-5
CDR3: CASSQTGASTQHF
DNA: TGCGCCAGCAGCCAGACAGGGGCCAGTACCCAGCATTTT

size: -
V: TRBV27
D: TRBD1
J: TRBJ2-7
CDR3: CASRRNRDRGPYEQYF
DNA: TGTGCCAGCAGACGCAACCGGGACAGGGGCCCCTACGAGCAGTACTTC

size: few
V: TRBV6-6
D: -
J: TRBJ1-2
CDR3: CASSHVGGGYTF
DNA: TGTGCCAGCAGCCACGTCGGTGGTGGCTACACCTTC

size: -
V: TRBV6-8
D: TRBD1
J: TRBJ2-3
CDR3: CASPKRRTGSTDTQYF
DNA: TGTGCCAGTCCAAAACGTCGGACAGGGAGCACAGATACGCAGTATTTT

size: -
V: TRBV19
D: -
J: TRBJ2-3
CDR3: CASSHGQLGTDTQYF
DNA: TGTGCCAGTAGTCACGGACAGCTCGGCACAGATACGCAGTATTTT

size: -
V: TRBV7-2
D: -
J: TRBJ2-2
CDR3: CASSLALGPGELFF
DNA: TGTGCCAGCAGCTTAGCGCTGGGGCCCGGGGAGCTGTTTTTT

size: -
V: TRBV5-1
D: -
J: TRBJ2-3
CDR3: CASSDITKSTDTQYF
DNA: TGCGCCAGCAGTGATATAACTAAAAGCACAGATACGCAGTATTTT

size: once
V: TRBV4-2
D: -
J: TRBJ2-5
CDR3: CASSQLGEQYF
DNA: TGTGCCAGCAGCCAATTAGGAGAGCAGTACTTC

size: -
V: TRBV2
D: -
J: TRBJ2-7
CDR3: CASSEIGTRYDEQYF
DNA: TGTGCCAGCAGTGAAATTGGGACTCGCTATGACGAGCAGTACTTC

size: -
V: TRBV5-6
D: TRBD1
J: TRBJ1-1
CDR3: CASSRTGSNTEAFF
DNA: TGTGCCAGCAGCAGGACAGGTAGCAACACTGAAGCTTTCTTT

size: once
V: TRBV28
D: -
J: TRBJ1-5
CDR3: CASSSGGSYQPQHF
DNA: TGTGCCAGCTCCTCTGGGGGCAGCTATCAGCCCCAGCATTTT